Each of the 6 T cell receptor beta chains below was sequenced from the same sample in a study of blood T cell repertoires in COVID-19. Data came from immunoSEQ multiplex PCR; TCRdb stores just in-frame clones and leaves some out. Of about 91,000 clones in the sample, more than 75% are singletons; the top ten hold 4.8%. The sequenced sample was peripheral blood. Source of these receptors: a woman over 75 with active COVID-19.

The chain employs TRBV19 and TRBJ2-5; D might be TRBD2 (6 bases). The CDR3 sequence is 17 residues long. Germline-derived CDR1 and CDR2 are LNHDA and SQIVND (reference sequence). V was shortened by 3 bases and J by 0 bases, with 17 bases between the two germline ends. CDR3 residues: CASSITGGTAYQETQYF. In DNA form, the CDR3 reads TGTGCCAGTAGTATTACGGGCGGGACCGCTTACCAAGAGACCCAGTACTTC.

The chain couples TRBV13 to TRBJ2-7; 8 positions agree with TRBD1. The germline V gene has CDR1 PRHDT and CDR2 FYEKMQ (reference sequence). The CDR3 runs to 14 residues. V gave up 4 bases and J gave up 4 bases; unmatched junction bases: 6. CDR3 loop: CASSWRTGKYEQYF. Written as DNA, the CDR3 is TGTGCCAGCAGCTGGAGGACAGGGAAGTACGAGCAGTACTTC.

The genes are TRBV7-3 and TRBJ2-1; D is undetermined. The CDR3 loop spans 16 amino acids. The germline V gene encodes CDR1 SGHTA and CDR2 FQGTGA. Trimming shortened V by 5 bases and J by 4 bases, and 18 bases separated the two germline ends. The CDR3 loop reads CASSPPGARRYNEQFF. CDR3 DNA: TGTGCCAGCAGCCCACCCGGAGCCCGGCGGTACAATGAGCAGTTCTTC.

The genes are TRBV2 and TRBJ2-3, with a weak D call TRBD2 (5 bases). Germline V gene lookup returns CDR1 SNHLY and CDR2 FYNNEI. This CDR3 has 16 residues. Trimming took off 7 bases at V and 5 bases at J, with 22 bases between the two ends. The CDR3 protein is CASIKGRTSKGDTQYF. The DNA for the CDR3 is TGTGCCAGCATCAAAGGTCGGACTTCTAAGGGAGATACGCAGTATTTT. Based on the CDR3 plus reference TRBV2 and TRBJ2-3, the full variable domain is EPEVTQTPSHQVTQMGQEVILRCVPISNHLYFYWYRQILGQKVEFLVSFYNNEISEKSEIFDDQFSVERPDGSNFTLKIRSTKLEDSAMYFCASIKGRTSKGDTQYFGPGTRLTVL.

This sequence joins TRBV3-1 (or the pseudogene TRBV3-2) and TRBJ2-4; TRBD1 agrees at 9 bases. The V gene end was trimmed by 2 bases and the J gene end by 6 bases; junction bases not matched to a gene: 11. The CDR3 totals 17 residues. Germline CDR1 reads LGHDT; CDR2 reads YNNKEL (reference sequence). As DNA, the CDR3 is TGTGCCAGCAGCCAAAAGACCGGGACAGGGCTTATAAACATTCAGTACTTC. Amino acids: CASSQKTGTGLINIQYF.

The chain is built from TRBV5-1 and TRBJ2-5; D possibly corresponds to TRBD1 (6 bases). Germline-derived CDR1 and CDR2 are SGHRS and YFSETQ. Deletions cut 3 bases from V and 5 bases from J, with 14 bases between. The CDR3 consists of 14 residues. In DNA form, the CDR3 reads TGCGCCAGCAGCTACGGACAGTCTCGGGAGACCCAGTACTTC. The encoded protein is CASSYGQSRETQYF.